This T cell receptor (beta chain) was observed in a study of T cell changes during pregnancy in multiple sclerosis. Sequencing used immunoSEQ multiplex PCR; TCRdb keeps in-frame clones, though not all of them. The sample has under 70,000 clones, roughly nine tenths seen once. In germline, CDR1 is SGHTA, CDR2 FQGNSA. CDR3 length: 13 amino acids. The V end lost 2 bases, the J end lost 10 bases, and 14 bases lay between the germline ends. The gene calls are TRBV7-2 and TRBJ1-1, with D unclear. The TCR sequence derives from a female donor with multiple sclerosis, enrolled in a pregnancy study. The starting material was CD4+ T cells from peripheral blood mononuclear cells, obtained in the first trimester of pregnancy. The chain's CDR3 is CASSLMPPSGAFF. In nucleotides, the CDR3 is TGTGCCAGCAGCTTAATGCCCCCCAGTGGAGCTTTCTTT.